This TCR beta chain was sequenced for a study of T cell repertoires in MIS-A myocarditis. The CDR3 covers 15 residues. Germline CDR1 and CDR2: SGHRS and YFSETQ. The junction had 6 bases not matched to a gene; V was cut back by 0 bases and J by 6 bases. TCRdb's table, derived via immunoSEQ multiplex PCR, lists solely in-frame clones and lacks some. The sample lists approximately 7,200 clones, 78% occurring once. The chain carries TRBV5-1 and TRBJ2-7; 10 bases align to TRBD1. The specimen was right inferior lung lobe tissue obtained at autopsy. This clonotype was obtained from a man aged 18-30 years with fulminant myocarditis from multisystem inflammatory syndrome in adults (MIS-A) after COVID-19. Written as DNA, the CDR3 is TGCGCCAGCAGCTTGGGGGGGACAGGGGTTTTCGAGCAGTACTTC. It is translated as CASSLGGTGVFEQYF.